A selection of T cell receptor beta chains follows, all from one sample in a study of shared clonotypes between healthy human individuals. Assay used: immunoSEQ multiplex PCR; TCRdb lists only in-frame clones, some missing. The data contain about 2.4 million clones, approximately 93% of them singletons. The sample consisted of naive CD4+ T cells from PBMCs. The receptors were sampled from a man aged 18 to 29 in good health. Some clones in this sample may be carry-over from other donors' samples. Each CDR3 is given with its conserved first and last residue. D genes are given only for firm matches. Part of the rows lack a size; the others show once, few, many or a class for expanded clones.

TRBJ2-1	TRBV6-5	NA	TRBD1	CASSLPRDRHNEQFF	TGTGCCAGCAGCCTACCTCGGGACAGACACAATGAGCAGTTCTTC
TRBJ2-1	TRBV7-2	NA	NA	CASSTVYNEQFF	TGTGCCAGCAGCACAGTATACAATGAGCAGTTCTTC
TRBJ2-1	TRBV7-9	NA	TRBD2	CASSLTTSGRRYEQFF	TGTGCCAGCAGCCTAACGACTAGCGGGAGACGCTATGAGCAGTTCTTC
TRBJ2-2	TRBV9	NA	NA	CASSVSRLDSSGELFF	TGTGCCAGCAGCGTCAGCCGACTAGACTCTTCGGGGGAGCTGTTTTTT
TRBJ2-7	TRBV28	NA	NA	CASSPILAVLSYEQYF	TGTGCCAGCAGTCCGATCTTAGCGGTTCTATCCTACGAGCAGTACTTC
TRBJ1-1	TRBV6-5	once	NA	CASSYPFGGMNTEAFF	TGTGCCAGCAGTTACCCATTTGGGGGGATGAACACTGAAGCTTTCTTT
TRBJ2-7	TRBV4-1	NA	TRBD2	CASSTNPSGSFYEQYF	TGCGCCAGCAGCACCAACCCTAGCGGGAGTTTCTACGAGCAGTACTTC
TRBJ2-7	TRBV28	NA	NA	CATRGSSYEQYF	TGTGCCACTCGGGGAAGCTCCTACGAGCAGTACTTC
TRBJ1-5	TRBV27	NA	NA	CASSILTGGGMSNQPQHF	TGTGCCAGCAGTATCCTGACAGGAGGAGGTATGAGCAATCAGCCCCAGCATTTT
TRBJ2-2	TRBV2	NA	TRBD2	CASTGLAGANTGELFF	TGTGCCAGCACGGGACTAGCGGGGGCGAACACCGGGGAGCTGTTTTTT
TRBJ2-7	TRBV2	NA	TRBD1	CASTGGYEQYF	TGTGCCAGCACAGGGGGTTACGAGCAGTACTTC
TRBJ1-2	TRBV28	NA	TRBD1	CASSTRQGPNYGYTF	TGTGCCAGCAGCACCCGACAGGGGCCGAACTATGGCTACACCTTC
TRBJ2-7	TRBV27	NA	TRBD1	CASSHRDRGQEYF	TGTGCCAGCAGTCACCGGGACAGGGGGCAGGAGTACTTC
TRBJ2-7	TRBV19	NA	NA	CASSPAPGYYEQYF	TGTGCCAGTAGCCCGGCCCCCGGGTACTACGAGCAGTACTTC
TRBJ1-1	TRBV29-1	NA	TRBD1	CSVVSRGRKTEAFF	TGCAGCGTTGTTTCCAGGGGGCGTAAGACTGAAGCTTTCTTT
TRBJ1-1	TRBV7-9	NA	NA	CTSSLASAGKTEAFF	TGTACCAGCAGCTTAGCGTCAGCAGGGAAGACTGAAGCTTTCTTT
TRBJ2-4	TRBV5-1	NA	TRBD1	CASSPTGQGWMNIQYF	TGCGCCAGCAGCCCGACCGGACAGGGGTGGATGAACATTCAGTACTTC
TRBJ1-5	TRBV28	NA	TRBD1	CASTYRDRVNQPQHF	TGTGCCAGCACCTACCGGGACAGAGTTAATCAGCCCCAGCATTTT
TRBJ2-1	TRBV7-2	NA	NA	CASSYLNYEQFF	TGTGCCAGCAGCTACCTTAACTATGAGCAGTTCTTC
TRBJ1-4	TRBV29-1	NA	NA	CSVPGGEKLFF	TGCAGCGTACCCGGGGGGGAAAAACTGTTTTTT
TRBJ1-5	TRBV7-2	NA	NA	CASSLGPVNQPQHF	TGTGCCAGCAGCTTAGGACCCGTTAATCAGCCCCAGCATTTT
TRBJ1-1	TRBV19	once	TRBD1	CASSTSPRTGENTEAFF	TGTGCCAGTAGTACCTCCCCCCGGACAGGTGAGAACACTGAAGCTTTCTTT
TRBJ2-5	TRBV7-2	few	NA	CASSLALQETQYF	TGTGCCAGCAGCTTAGCCCTCCAAGAGACCCAGTACTTC
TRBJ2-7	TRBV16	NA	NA	CASSQSQSTEQYF	TGTGCCAGCAGCCAATCCCAGTCAACCGAGCAGTACTTC
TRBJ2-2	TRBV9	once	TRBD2	CASSLETSGSGGELFF	TGTGCCAGCAGCCTGGAAACTAGCGGGAGCGGGGGGGAGCTGTTTTTT
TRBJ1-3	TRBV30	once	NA	CAWGSLPTIYF	TGTGCCTGGGGTTCCTTGCCAACCATATATTTT
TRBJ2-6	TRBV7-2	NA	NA	CASSLHPRTVGANVLTF	TGTGCCAGCAGCTTACATCCCAGGACCGTAGGGGCCAACGTCCTGACTTTC
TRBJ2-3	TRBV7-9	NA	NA	CASNLISISTDTQYF	TGTGCCAGCAACCTAATCTCCATTAGCACAGATACGCAGTATTTT
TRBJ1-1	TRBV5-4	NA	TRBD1	CASSGQGARNTEAFF	TGTGCCAGCAGTGGACAGGGGGCAAGAAACACTGAAGCTTTCTTT
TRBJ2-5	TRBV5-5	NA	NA	CASSQGWGVGTQYF	TGTGCCAGCAGCCAGGGCTGGGGGGTCGGGACCCAGTACTTC
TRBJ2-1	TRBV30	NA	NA	CAWSFGVSYNEQFF	TGTGCCTGGAGTTTCGGGGTGAGTTACAATGAGCAGTTCTTC
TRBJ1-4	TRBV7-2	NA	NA	CASSLLLGSNEKLFF	TGTGCCAGCAGCTTACTCCTCGGATCTAATGAAAAACTGTTTTTT
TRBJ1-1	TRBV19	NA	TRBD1	CASSTLTGITDTEAFF	TGTGCCAGTAGTACGTTGACAGGGATTACCGACACTGAAGCTTTCTTT
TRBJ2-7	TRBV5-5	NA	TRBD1	CASSFAGTGGYEQYF	TGTGCCAGCTCCTTCGCCGGGACAGGGGGCTACGAGCAGTACTTC
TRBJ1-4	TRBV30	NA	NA	CAWAGRTNEKLFF	TGTGCCTGGGCCGGGAGAACTAATGAAAAACTGTTTTTT
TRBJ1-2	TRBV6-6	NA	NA	CASSYSFGANYGYTF	TGTGCCAGCAGTTACTCTTTCGGAGCTAACTATGGCTACACCTTC
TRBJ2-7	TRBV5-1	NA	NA	CASSADYEQYF	TGCGCCAGCAGCGCGGACTACGAGCAGTACTTC
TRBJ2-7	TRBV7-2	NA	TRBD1	CASSFRTGGPYEQYF	TGTGCCAGCAGCTTTCGGACAGGGGGACCATACGAGCAGTACTTC
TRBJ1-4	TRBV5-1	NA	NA	CANSLAGQYNEKLFF	TGCGCCAACAGCTTGGCGGGGCAGTATAATGAAAAACTGTTTTTT
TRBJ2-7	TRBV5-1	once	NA	CASSLSVGTHEQYF	TGCGCCAGCAGCTTGTCCGTAGGGACCCACGAGCAGTACTTC
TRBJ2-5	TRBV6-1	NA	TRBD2	CATLLGGGRETQYF	TGTGCCACCCTTTTGGGGGGGGGAAGGGAGACCCAGTACTTC
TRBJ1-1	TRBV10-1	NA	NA	CASSDGQIHEAFF	TGCGCCAGCAGTGATGGTCAGATTCATGAAGCTTTCTTT
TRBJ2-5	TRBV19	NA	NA	CASSSDTPGTQYF	TGTGCCAGTAGTTCGGACACCCCGGGGACCCAGTACTTC
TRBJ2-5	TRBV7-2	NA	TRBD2	CASSLALLAGETQYF	TGTGCCAGCAGCTTAGCGCTACTAGCGGGAGAGACCCAGTACTTC
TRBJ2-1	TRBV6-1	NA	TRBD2	CASSGLAGGRDEQFF	TGTGCCAGCAGTGGACTAGCGGGAGGTAGGGATGAGCAGTTCTTC
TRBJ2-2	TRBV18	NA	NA	CASSPDDRPANTGELFF	TGTGCCAGCTCACCGGACGACAGACCCGCGAACACCGGGGAGCTGTTTTTT
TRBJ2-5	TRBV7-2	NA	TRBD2	CASSLGLAGVETQYF	TGTGCCAGCAGCCTAGGACTAGCGGGAGTAGAGACCCAGTACTTC
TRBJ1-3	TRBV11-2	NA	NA	CASSLDHTWASRYF	TGTGCCAGCAGCTTAGATCACACGTGGGCTTCACGGTATTTT